The 23 T cell receptor beta chains below come from one sample, sequenced in a study of blood T cell repertoires in COVID-19. Sequencing was performed with immunoSEQ multiplex PCR; in TCRdb, only in-frame clones are kept and a portion is missing. This table holds over 200,000 clones, about 92% found once. Material for sequencing was peripheral blood. Every receptor here comes from a man aged 25-45 years with acute or convalescent COVID-19.

The J gene is TRBJ1-1, the V gene TRBV27; TRBD1 agrees at 8 bases. The length of the CDR3 is 14 residues. The V gene's germline CDR1 is MNHEY and CDR2 SMNVEV (reference sequence). With V trimmed by 2 bases and J by 3 bases, 2 bases remained unmatched. CDR3 nucleotide sequence: TGTGCCAGCAGTTTACCAGGGGGCGACACTGAAGCTTTCTTT. This encodes CASSLPGGDTEAFF.

The chain recombines TRBV6-4 with TRBJ1-5, with D uncertain. From germline, CDR1 is MRHNA and CDR2 SNTAGT. V was cut by 4 bases and J by 0 bases, with 19 bases left in between. The CDR3 consists of 18 residues. The CDR3 spells CASSGSRRIHLSNQPQHF. The CDR3 DNA sequence: TGTGCCAGCAGTGGGAGCAGGAGGATCCATCTTAGCAATCAGCCCCAGCATTTT.

The J gene is TRBJ2-7, the V gene TRBV28; TRBD1 might be the D (5 bases). This CDR3 has 15 residues. V shed 2 bases and J shed 3 bases, with 14 bases lying between them. Germline CDR1 reads MDHEN; CDR2 reads SYDVKM. The CDR3 loop reads CASSLQGSLLYEQYF. CDR3 bases: TGTGCCAGCAGTTTACAGGGCTCCCTTCTCTACGAGCAGTACTTC.

About this clone itself: Germline is not matched at one junction end, which may reflect a read error. The CDR3 protein is CASSSTSGQHNEQFF. CDR3 nucleotides: TGTGCTAGCAGCTCAACTAGCGGGCAGCACAATGAGCAGTTCTTC. The genes are TRBV7-7 and TRBJ2-1, with 9 nucleotides matching TRBD2. Germline values: CDR1 SSHAT, CDR2 FNYEAQ (reference sequence). CDR3 length equals 15 residues.

In nucleotides, the CDR3 is TGTGCCAGCAGCTTAATGCCTAGCGGGGGACCTAGCACAGATACGCAGTATTTT. Amino acids: CASSLMPSGGPSTDTQYF. The V call is TRBV7-3, the J call TRBJ2-3; 10 nucleotides match TRBD2. Per germline, CDR1 SGHTA and CDR2 FQGTGA. The CDR3 covers 18 residues. V lost 1 base to trimming and J lost 0 bases; unmatched junction nucleotides: 7.

The genes are TRBV2 and TRBJ1-2; TRBD1 might be the D (6 bases). The CDR3 has 14 residues. CDR1 and CDR2 from the germline V gene are SNHLY and FYNNEI. The V gene lost 6 bases and the J gene lost 4 bases, with 15 bases spanning the gap. The CDR3 DNA sequence: TGTGCCAGCAGCAAACAGGGAGGGGTCTATGGCTACACCTTC. It encodes CASSKQGGVYGYTF. The variable domain in full, with the rest retrieved from reference TRBV2 and TRBJ1-2, is EPEVTQTPSHQVTQMGQEVILRCVPISNHLYFYWYRQILGQKVEFLVSFYNNEISEKSEIFDDQFSVERPDGSNFTLKIRSTKLEDSAMYFCASSKQGGVYGYTFGSGTRLTVV.

This clone turned up a few times. The chain links TRBV2 to TRBJ2-1, with 7 bases aligning to TRBD2. V dropped 5 bases and J dropped 6; count of bases not matched to a gene: 10. CDR1 is SNHLY and CDR2 is FYNNEI in the germline V gene. The CDR3 contains 15 residues. Written as DNA, the CDR3 is TGTGCCAGCAGTCCACCGGGAGGCCTCCGCAATGAGCAGTTCTTC. This gives the protein CASSPPGGLRNEQFF.

The V gene is TRBV23-1, the J gene TRBJ2-1; D not certain. TRBV23-1 is given ORF status, its function remaining uncertain. V was clipped by 2 bases and J by 14 bases, with 25 bases between them. The CDR3 has 16 residues. DNA for the CDR3: TGCGCCAGCAGTCAACCCAGTGGGCGTCGACGCTCCCAAAAGTTCTTC. Amino acid sequence: CASSQPSGRRRSQKFF.

This chain connects TRBV30 to TRBJ2-5; possible D gene TRBD2, 6 bases. There are 13 residues in the CDR3. V was cut by 5 bases and J by 5 bases, with 15 bases left in between. The germline V gene encodes CDR1 GTSNPN and CDR2 SVGIG (reference sequence). In DNA form, the CDR3 reads TGTGCCTGGGGGGGGAGGTTCCGGGAGACCCAGTACTTC. This translates into CAWGGRFRETQYF.

This clone was seen just once. The sample contains more than one DNA sequence encoding this CDR3. V and J are TRBV9 and TRBJ1-6; TRBD1 agrees at 7 bases. Germline CDR1 reads SGDLS; CDR2 reads YYNGEE. With 4 bases clipped from V and 4 bases from J, the junction kept 5 bases outside the gene matches. This CDR3 contains 15 residues. The CDR3 DNA reads as TGTGCCAGCAGCACAGGGGACGGTTATAATTCACCCCTCCACTTT. This sequence encodes CASSTGDGYNSPLHF.

The chain carries TRBV7-3 and TRBJ2-2; the D gene is possibly TRBD1 (8 bases). The CDR3 totals 15 residues. In germline, CDR1 is SGHTA, CDR2 FQGTGA. Trimming removed 5 bases at V and 6 bases at J, with 16 bases between. Here the CDR3 reads CASSPGQGGSGELFF. CDR3 coding DNA: TGTGCCAGCAGCCCAGGACAGGGAGGGTCCGGGGAGCTGTTTTTT.

The chain has TRBV3-1 (or the pseudogene TRBV3-2) and TRBJ2-7; TRBD2 matches at 11 bases. The J segment lost 3 bases and the V segment lost 6 bases, leaving 7 bases of the junction unmatched. The CDR3 is made up of 15 amino acids. Per germline, CDR1 LGHDT and CDR2 YNNKEL (reference sequence). The CDR3 spells CASSPLAGGNYEQYF. The CDR3 region has the DNA TGTGCCAGCAGTCCTCTAGCGGGAGGTAACTACGAGCAGTACTTC.

This chain uses TRBV19 with TRBJ2-1; a possible D gene is TRBD2 (5 bases). The CDR3 runs 13 residues. V was shortened by 6 bases and J by 7 bases, with 13 bases between the two germline ends. Germline loops: CDR1 LNHDA, CDR2 SQIVND (reference sequence). As DNA, the CDR3 is TGTGCCAGTAGCCTGGGGAGTACAAATGAGCAGTTCTTC. Translation: CASSLGSTNEQFF.

This clone was recorded a few times. The chain joins TRBV3-1 (or the pseudogene TRBV3-2) to TRBJ1-6; unclear D gene. The CDR3 is made up of 15 amino acids. Germline CDR1 LGHDT, CDR2 YNNKEL (reference sequence). V was pared by 5 bases and J by 10 bases, with 18 bases between. The CDR3 region has the DNA TGTGCCAGCAGCTATGCCGGGCCGTCGGGATCACCCCTCCACTTT. Residues: CASSYAGPSGSPLHF.

This sequence joins TRBV27 and TRBJ1-4, with D hard to call. The V end was cut by 2 bases, the J end by 0 bases, with 10 bases between. Germline V gives CDR1 MNHEY, CDR2 SMNVEV (reference sequence). CDR3 length: 16 amino acids. CDR3 sequence reads: CASSLSRNPTNEKLFF. Here the CDR3 DNA reads TGTGCCAGCAGTTTAAGCAGGAATCCAACTAATGAAAAACTGTTTTTT.

The chain links TRBV3-1 (or the pseudogene TRBV3-2) to TRBJ1-6, with 12 bases aligning to TRBD1. The CDR3 length is 19 residues. Germline V gene sequence: CDR1 LGHDT, CDR2 YNNKEL (reference sequence). J lost 2 bases, V lost 1 base, and 6 bases had no gene match. CDR3 protein: CASSQGDRGRIAYNSPLHF. CDR3 in DNA: TGTGCCAGCAGCCAAGGGGACAGGGGGCGCATCGCCTATAATTCACCCCTCCACTTT.

This clone was detected once. The chain couples TRBV28 to TRBJ2-7, with TRBD2 matching over 9 bases. Germline CDR1 is MDHEN and CDR2 is SYDVKM. This CDR3 contains 15 residues. The ends lost 3 bases at V and 0 bases at J; junction bases unmatched: 3. For the CDR3, the DNA is TGTGCCAGCAGTTTTAGCGGGAGCCTCTCCTACGAGCAGTACTTC. Residues: CASSFSGSLSYEQYF.

The V call is TRBV18, the J call TRBJ1-3; 8 nucleotides agree with TRBD1. Trimming at V came to 8 bases and at J to 0 bases, leaving 15 bases not matched to a gene. The CDR3 is 18 amino acids. CDR1 KGHSH and CDR2 LQKENI come from the germline V gene. Here the CDR3 DNA reads TGTGCCAGCGATTCCGGGACAGGACTCTATAGCTCTGGAAACACCATATATTTT. Translating gives CASDSGTGLYSSGNTIYF.

The V gene is TRBV28, the J gene TRBJ2-5; 8 nucleotides agree with TRBD2. The germline gives CDR1 MDHEN, CDR2 SYDVKM. With V trimmed by 4 bases and J by 0 bases, 10 bases remained unmatched. The CDR3 has 17 residues. CDR3 region: CASSSPSGGRYQETQYF. The CDR3, as DNA: TGTGCCAGCAGTTCCCCGAGCGGGGGACGGTACCAAGAGACCCAGTACTTC.

This clone showed up just once. This sequence joins TRBV10-2 and TRBJ2-7, with D perhaps matching TRBD2 (5 bases). The CDR3 contains 15 residues. The germline V gene encodes CDR1 WSHSY and CDR2 SAAADI. Deletions cut 2 bases from V and 5 bases from J, with 16 bases between. This CDR3 reads CASSEAGRPLDEQYF. In nucleotides, the CDR3 is TGCGCCAGCAGTGAGGCGGGCAGGCCTTTGGACGAGCAGTACTTC.

The gene calls are TRBV12-3 or TRBV12-4 and TRBJ1-5; no clear D gene. The CDR3 is made up of 13 amino acids. The V and J ends lost 4 bases and 7 bases respectively, with 11 bases between them. As DNA, the CDR3 is TGTGCCAGCAGTTCTGAGGGTGGCCAGCCCCAGCATTTT. It specifies CASSSEGGQPQHF.

This chain connects TRBV5-1 to TRBJ2-1, with TRBD2 identical over 7 bases. The germline V gene encodes CDR1 SGHRS and CDR2 YFSETQ. The J segment lost 4 bases and the V segment lost 0 bases, leaving 1 base of the junction unmatched. The CDR3 is 14 amino acids. CDR3 loop: CASSLASGYNEQFF. The CDR3 coding sequence is TGCGCCAGCAGCTTGGCTAGCGGATACAATGAGCAGTTCTTC.

This chain uses TRBV5-1 with TRBJ2-1; TRBD2 agrees at 7 bases. The germline V gene encodes CDR1 SGHRS and CDR2 YFSETQ. This CDR3 spans 13 amino acids. V was pared by 7 bases and J by 6 bases, with 7 bases of the junction left unmatched. As DNA, the CDR3 is TGCGCCAGCGCCATGGTAGCGGGCAATGAGCAGTTCTTC. Translation: CASAMVAGNEQFF.